The next 8 T cell receptor beta chains were all read from a single sample in a study of T-cell memory formation after mild COVID-19. TCRdb called the 5' RACE reads again in MiXCR, with one record for every CDR3 protein. This sample has about 320,000 distinct CDR3 sequences, with roughly 13% found just once. The sample comprised PBMCs or a T cell subset sorted from them (not recorded which). The receptors were sampled from a man in his late teens or twenties who had mild COVID-19 (a few samples of this study predate the infection). Cell type and time point are not known.

J is TRBJ1-6 and V is TRBV4-1; D unresolved. With 4 bases removed from V and 0 bases from J, the gap between germline ends came to 19 bases. Germline loops: CDR1 MGHRA, CDR2 YSYEKL. This CDR3 is built from 19 residues. The CDR3 region is CASSRGAGDLNSYNSPLHF. The CDR3 DNA is TGCGCCAGCAGCCGCGGAGCAGGTGATCTAAACTCCTATAATTCACCCCTCCACTTT.

The V and J genes are TRBV4-1 and TRBJ1-5; D might be TRBD1 (5 bases). The germline V gene has CDR1 MGHRA and CDR2 YSYEKL. The CDR3 has 17 residues. The V end was cut by 0 bases, the J end by 2 bases, with 14 bases between. CDR3 nucleotide sequence: TGCGCCAGCAGCCAAGATGTGGGGGGTGGTGGCAATCAGCCCCAGCATTTT. Translating it yields CASSQDVGGGGNQPQHF.

This clonotype was recorded once. The rearrangement joins TRBV6-2 or TRBV6-3 to TRBJ2-2; tentatively, D is TRBD2 (6 bases). CDR1 is MNHEY and CDR2 is SVGEGT in the germline V gene. V was pared by 2 bases and J by 5 bases, with 9 bases between. CDR3 length: 14 amino acids. The CDR3 bases are TGTGCCAGCAGTTACATTCGGGAGACCGGGGAGCTGTTTTTT. Translation: CASSYIRETGELFF.

The V and J genes are TRBV28 and TRBJ2-6; a weak D match, TRBD2 (5 bases). Germline loops: CDR1 MDHEN, CDR2 SYDVKM. The CDR3 is 17 residues long. V was cut by 7 bases and J by 4 bases, with 20 bases left in between. CDR3 coding DNA: TGTGCCAGCACCCCGAGGGTCGGTTCCTCCGGGGCCAACGTCCTGACTTTC. Translation: CASTPRVGSSGANVLTF.

V gene TRBV5-4 combines with J gene TRBJ2-7; D gene unclear. From germline, CDR1 is SGHNT and CDR2 YYREEE (reference sequence). The CDR3 covers 13 residues. Trimming pared 2 bases from V and 0 bases from J, leaving 6 bases between. Here the CDR3 DNA reads TGTGCCAGCAGCTTAGACACCTCCTACGAGCAGTACGTC. This encodes CASSLDTSYEQYV.

The rearrangement links TRBV16 to TRBJ1-2; D call uncertain. Germline values: CDR1 KGHSY, CDR2 FQNENV. This CDR3 is 13 amino acids long. V was trimmed by 10 bases and J by 7 bases, leaving 19 bases between them. For the CDR3, the DNA is TGTGCCACCACCCTACCGGGAGTAGTTGGCTACACCTTC. Residues: CATTLPGVVGYTF.

The sample holds a few counts of this clonotype. The V call is TRBV27, the J call TRBJ1-1; D unresolved. Looked up from germline, CDR1 is MNHEY and CDR2 is SMNVEV (reference sequence). V lost 8 bases and J lost 4, with 14 bases in between. The CDR3 loop spans 13 amino acids. CDR3 protein: CASALGVATEAFF. The DNA of the CDR3 is TGTGCCAGCGCCCTCGGGGTAGCCACTGAAGCTTTCTTT.

This clonotype occurred many times. The genes are TRBV7-2 and TRBJ2-3, with TRBD2 matching 8 bases. In germline, CDR1 is SGHTA, CDR2 FQGNSA. CDR3 length equals 15 residues. The ends lost 5 bases at V and 2 bases at J; junction bases unmatched: 6. Written as DNA, the CDR3 is TGTGCCAGCAGCAGCCAGCGGGGGTTCACAGATACGCAGTATTTT. This encodes CASSSQRGFTDTQYF.